The source of this T cell receptor (beta chain) is a study of graft-versus-host responses after intestinal transplantation. Some clones are missing from TCRdb's copy, which holds only in-frame ones; the method was immunoSEQ multiplex PCR. The sample yields 20,000 or so clones, over 75% seen once. Sequences were derived from PBMCs, sampled 14 days after transplant. The sequence derives from a human patient who received an intestinal transplant, so some T cells may come from the graft donor.

In nucleotides, the CDR3 is TGCACCAGCAGCCAAGACCGGGCGGGGGCTCAGTGGGAGACCCAGTACTTC. As protein: CTSSQDRAGAQWETQYF. The gene calls are TRBV1 and TRBJ2-5; no check of the table's D call, TRBD2, against the DNA was made. TRBV1 is designated a pseudogene. This CDR3 has 17 residues.